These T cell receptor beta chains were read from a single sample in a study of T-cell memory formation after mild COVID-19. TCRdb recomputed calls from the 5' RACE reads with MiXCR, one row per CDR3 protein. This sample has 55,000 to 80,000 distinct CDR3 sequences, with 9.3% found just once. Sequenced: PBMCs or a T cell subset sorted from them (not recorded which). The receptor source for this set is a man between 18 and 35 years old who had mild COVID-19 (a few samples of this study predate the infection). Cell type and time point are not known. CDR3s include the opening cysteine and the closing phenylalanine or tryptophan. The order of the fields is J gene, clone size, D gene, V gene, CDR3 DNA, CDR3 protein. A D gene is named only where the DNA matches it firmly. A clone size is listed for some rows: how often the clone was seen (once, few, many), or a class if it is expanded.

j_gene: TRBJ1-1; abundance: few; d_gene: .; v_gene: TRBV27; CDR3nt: TGTGCCAGCAGCCTTAACGGGGAGACTGAAGCTTTCTTT; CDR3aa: CASSLNGETEAFF
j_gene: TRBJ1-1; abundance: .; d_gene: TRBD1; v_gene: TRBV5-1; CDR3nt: TGCGCCAGCAGCTTCGACGGACAGGTGAACACTGAAGCTTTCTTT; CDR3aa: CASSFDGQVNTEAFF
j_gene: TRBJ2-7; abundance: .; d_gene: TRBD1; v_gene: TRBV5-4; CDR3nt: TGTGCCAGCAGCTCCCGGGACAGGGGGCCCCACGAGCAGTACTTC; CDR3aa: CASSSRDRGPHEQYF
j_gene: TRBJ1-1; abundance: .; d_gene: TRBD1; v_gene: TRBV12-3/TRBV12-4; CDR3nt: TGTGCCAGCAGCCGGGGGGGGACAGGGGAAAAATTCTTT; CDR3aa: CASSRGGTGEKFF
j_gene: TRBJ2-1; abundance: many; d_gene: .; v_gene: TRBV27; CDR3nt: TGTGCCAGCACCGGGGGATACAATGAGCAGTTCTTC; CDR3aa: CASTGGYNEQFF
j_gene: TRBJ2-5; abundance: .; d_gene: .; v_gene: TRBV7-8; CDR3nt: TGTGCCAGCAGCTTAGCCACATTCGAAGAGACCCAGTACTTC; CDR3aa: CASSLATFEETQYF
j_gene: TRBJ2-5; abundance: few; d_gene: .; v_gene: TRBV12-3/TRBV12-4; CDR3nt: TGTGCCAGCAGTTTGGGCCAGGGTAAGGGAGAGACCCAGTACTTC; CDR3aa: CASSLGQGKGETQYF
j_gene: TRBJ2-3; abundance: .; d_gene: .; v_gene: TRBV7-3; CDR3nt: TGTGCCAGCAGCCGAGACCCGAGAGATACGCAGTATTTT; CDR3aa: CASSRDPRDTQYF
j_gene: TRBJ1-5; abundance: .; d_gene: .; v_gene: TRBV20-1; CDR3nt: TGCAGTGCTTCCCCAGACAGGAATCAGCCCCAGCATTTT; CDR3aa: CSASPDRNQPQHF
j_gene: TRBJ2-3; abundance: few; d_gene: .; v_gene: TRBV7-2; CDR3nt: TGTGCCAGCAGCCAAGGATGGGACACAGATACGCAGTATTTT; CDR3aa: CASSQGWDTDTQYF
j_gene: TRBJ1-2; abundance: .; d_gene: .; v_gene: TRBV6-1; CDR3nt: TGTGCCAGCAGTGAAGGGTCAGAGTTCTATGGCTACACCTTC; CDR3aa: CASSEGSEFYGYTF
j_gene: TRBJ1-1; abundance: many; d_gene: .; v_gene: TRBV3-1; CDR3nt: TGTGCCAGCAGCCCCCGGGGCAGGAGGGCTTTCTTT; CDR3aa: CASSPRGRRAFF
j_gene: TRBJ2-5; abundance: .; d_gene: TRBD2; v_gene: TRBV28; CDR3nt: TGTGCCAGCAGTTTATGGAGCGGGGGGGTTGAGACCCAGTACTTC; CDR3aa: CASSLWSGGVETQYF
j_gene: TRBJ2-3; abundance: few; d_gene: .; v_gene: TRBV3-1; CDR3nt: TGTGCCAGCTCCCAGGGCTCTTCGACCTTGGGGGCGGGTGCTTTT; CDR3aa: CASSQGSSTLGAGAF
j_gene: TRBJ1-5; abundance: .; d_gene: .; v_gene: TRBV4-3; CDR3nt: TGCGCCAGCAGCCAAGATTACCACAGGACTGGTCAGCCCCAGCATTTT; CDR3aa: CASSQDYHRTGQPQHF
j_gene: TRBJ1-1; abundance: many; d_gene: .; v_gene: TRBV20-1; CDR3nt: TGCAGTGCTAGGACATTGGAAGCTTTCTTT; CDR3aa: CSARTLEAFF
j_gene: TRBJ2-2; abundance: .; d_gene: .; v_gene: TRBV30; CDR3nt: TGTGCCTGGAGTATATTAGACGGCCGGGGAGTCGGGGAGCTGTTTTTT; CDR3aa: CAWSILDGRGVGELFF